This passage covers 2 T cell receptor beta chains from one sample sequenced in a study of somatic mutations in cytotoxic T cells in rheumatoid arthritis. Only in-frame clones appear in the TCRdb table, and some are missing; sequencing was by immunoSEQ multiplex PCR. The table lists about 11,000 clones, 70% to 80% of them singletons. Sample: CD8+ T cells sorted from blood. These receptors all stem from an older man in good health.

The chain recombines TRBV19 with TRBJ2-7, with TRBD1 matching over 8 bases. The CDR3 is 14 amino acids. Germline V CDR1 and CDR2: LNHDA, SQIVND (reference sequence). V shed 6 bases, J shed 2 bases, and the junction held 6 bases outside the gene matches. CDR3 residues: CASSPSTGAYEQYF. The DNA of the CDR3 is TGTGCCAGTAGCCCATCGACAGGGGCCTACGAGCAGTACTTC.

The table lists this clone with a count of one. The V call is TRBV10-2, the J call TRBJ2-1; 14 bases match TRBD2. CDR3 length equals 13 residues. Germline assignment: CDR1 WSHSY and CDR2 SAAADI. The trim removed 7 bases at V and 15 bases at J, leaving 8 bases unmatched. DNA of the CDR3: TGCGCCAGCACCCCCGGGACTAGCGGGAGTAGGTTCTTC. The encoded protein is CASTPGTSGSRFF.